This T cell receptor beta chain is from a study of T cell clones after liver transplantation. Concerning this clone: Its antigen remains unknown.

Study-wide results and caveats: Post-transplant time points were not standardized, so conclusions are preliminary.

The CDR3 extends over 15 amino acids. With V trimmed by 4 bases and J by 2 bases, 7 bases remained unmatched. CDR1 and CDR2 from the germline V gene are SGHTA and FQGNSA. Libraries were prepared by immunoSEQ multiplex PCR; TCRdb keeps only in-frame clonotypes and omits some of them. The sample contains about 24,000 clones, 55% to 75% of which appear only once. The material was CD4+ T cells from blood, obtained before liver transplant. This TCR was sampled from a human donor who received a liver transplant. This chain connects TRBV7-2 to TRBJ2-5; 7 positions agree with TRBD2. This chain's CDR3 is CASSSTGGGQETQYF. CDR3 coding DNA: TGTGCCAGCAGCTCCACGGGGGGTGGTCAAGAGACCCAGTACTTC.